This entry features one T cell receptor beta chain sequence. Its target is unknown. Given a far larger clone just one base away, this is likely a sequencing read error. TCRdb keeps only in-frame clones here, not all; method: immunoSEQ multiplex PCR. Of approximately 9,300 clones listed, around three quarters are singletons. The sample comes from a study of T cell clones after liver transplantation. Overall study context: TCRbeta sequencing after a pre-transplant mixed lymphocyte reaction identified graft-donor-reactive clones, later tracked in post-transplant blood.

V shed 2 bases and J shed 4 bases, with 13 bases lying between them. From germline, CDR1 is SGHDT and CDR2 YYEEEE. The CDR3 is 14 amino acids. Study conclusions and caveats: Post-transplant, graft-donor-reactive CD4 TCRbeta sequences in blood dropped significantly in most of the 8 subjects. Compared with third party-reactive sequences, donor-reactive ones declined more, independent of withdrawal success.

The genes are TRBV5-6 and TRBJ2-7; D might be TRBD1 (6 bases). The sequence was collected from a human patient who received a liver transplant. Some of the T cells may derive from the graft donor. Material: CD8+ T cells from blood, obtained at the roughly 16-month timepoint. The CDR3 reads CASSLEGVGYEQYF. CDR3 bases: TGTGCCAGCAGCTTAGAGGGGGTCGGTTACGAGCAGTACTTC.